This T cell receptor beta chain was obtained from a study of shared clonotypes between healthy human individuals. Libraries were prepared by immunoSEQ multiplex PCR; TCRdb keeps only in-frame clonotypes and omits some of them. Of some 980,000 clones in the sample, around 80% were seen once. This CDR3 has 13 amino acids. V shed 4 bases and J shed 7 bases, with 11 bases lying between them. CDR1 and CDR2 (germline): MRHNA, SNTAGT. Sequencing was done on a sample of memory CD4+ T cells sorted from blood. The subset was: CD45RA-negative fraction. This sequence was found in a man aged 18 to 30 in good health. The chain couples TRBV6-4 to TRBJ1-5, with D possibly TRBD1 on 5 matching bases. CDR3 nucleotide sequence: TGTGCCAGCAGTGCCAGGGAAAAACAGCCCCAGCATTTT. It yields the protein CASSAREKQPQHF.